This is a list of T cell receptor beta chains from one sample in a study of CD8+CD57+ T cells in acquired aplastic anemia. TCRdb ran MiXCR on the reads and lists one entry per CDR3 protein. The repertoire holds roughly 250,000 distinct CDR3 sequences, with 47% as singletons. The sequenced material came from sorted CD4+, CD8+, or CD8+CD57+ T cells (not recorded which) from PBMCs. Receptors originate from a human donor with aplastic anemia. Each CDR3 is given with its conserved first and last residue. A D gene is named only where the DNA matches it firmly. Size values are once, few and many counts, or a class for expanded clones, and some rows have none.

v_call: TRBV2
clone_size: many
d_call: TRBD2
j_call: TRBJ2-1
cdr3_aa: CASLGGVHEQFF
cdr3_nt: TGTGCCAGCTTGGGGGGGGTACATGAGCAGTTCTTC

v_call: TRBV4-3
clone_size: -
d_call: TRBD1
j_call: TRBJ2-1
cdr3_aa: CASSQDRITGGSWNEQFF
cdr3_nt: TGCGCCAGCAGCCAAGATAGGATTACAGGGGGCAGTTGGAATGAGCAGTTCTTC

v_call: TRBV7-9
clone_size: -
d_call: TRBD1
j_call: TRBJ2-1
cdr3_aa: CASSWIGQGPESSYNEQFF
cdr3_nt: TGTGCCAGCAGTTGGATAGGACAGGGTCCCGAGAGCTCCTACAATGAGCAGTTCTTC

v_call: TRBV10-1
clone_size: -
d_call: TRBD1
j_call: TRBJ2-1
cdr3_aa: CASSRTGDNEQFF
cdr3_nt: TGCGCCAGCAGCCGGACAGGAGACAATGAGCAGTTCTTC

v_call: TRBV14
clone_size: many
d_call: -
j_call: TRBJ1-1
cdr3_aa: CASSQDGGNTEAFF
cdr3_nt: TGTGCCAGCAGCCAAGATGGGGGCAACACTGAAGCTTTCTTT

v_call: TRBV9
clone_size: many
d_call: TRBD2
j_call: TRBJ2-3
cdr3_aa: CASSDTGLASDTQYF
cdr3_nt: TGTGCCAGCAGCGATACGGGACTAGCCTCAGATACGCAGTATTTT

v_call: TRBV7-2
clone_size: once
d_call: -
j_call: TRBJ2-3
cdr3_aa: CASITDPTDTQYF
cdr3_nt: TGTGCCAGCATTACAGACCCCACAGATACGCAGTATTTT

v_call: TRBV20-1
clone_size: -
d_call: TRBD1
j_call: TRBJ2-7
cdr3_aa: CSANRGLTSYEQYF
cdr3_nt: TGCAGTGCGAACAGGGGGCTAACCTCCTACGAGCAGTACTTC

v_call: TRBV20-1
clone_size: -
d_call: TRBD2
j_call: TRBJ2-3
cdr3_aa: CSARTSREHTQYF
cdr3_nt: TGCAGTGCTCGGACTAGCAGGGAACATACGCAGTATTTT

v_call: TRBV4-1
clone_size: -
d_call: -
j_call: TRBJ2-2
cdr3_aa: CASSQVPSGLFSHTGELFF
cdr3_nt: TGCGCCAGCAGCCAAGTCCCATCAGGACTTTTCTCCCACACCGGGGAGCTGTTTTTT

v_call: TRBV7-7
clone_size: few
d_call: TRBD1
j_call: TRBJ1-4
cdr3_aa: CASSSSGTGDEKLFF
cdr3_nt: TGTGCCAGCAGCTCATCCGGGACAGGGGATGAAAAACTGTTTTTT

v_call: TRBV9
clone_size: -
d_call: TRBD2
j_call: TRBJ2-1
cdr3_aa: CASSPSTGTSGSGEQSF
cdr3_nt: TGTGCCAGCAGCCCATCAACCGGGACTAGCGGGAGTGGTGAGCAGTCCTTC

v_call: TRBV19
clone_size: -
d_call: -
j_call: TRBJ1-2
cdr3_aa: CATNGQPHYGYTF
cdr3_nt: TGTGCCACCAATGGACAGCCTCACTATGGCTACACCTTC

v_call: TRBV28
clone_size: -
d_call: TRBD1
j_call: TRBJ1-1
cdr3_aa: CASSTKTGWNTEAFF
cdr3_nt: TGTGCCAGCAGTACCAAGACAGGGTGGAACACTGAAGCTTTCTTT

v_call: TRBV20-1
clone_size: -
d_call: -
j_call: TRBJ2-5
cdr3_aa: CSARGEETQYF
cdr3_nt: TGCAGTGCTAGAGGGGAAGAGACCCAGTACTTC

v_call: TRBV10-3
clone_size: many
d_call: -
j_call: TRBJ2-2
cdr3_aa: CAIRPQGSTGELFF
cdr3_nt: TGTGCCATCCGGCCCCAGGGATCCACCGGGGAGCTGTTTTTT

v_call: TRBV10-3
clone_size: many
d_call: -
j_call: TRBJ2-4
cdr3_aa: CAISDGTLNIQYF
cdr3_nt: TGTGCCATCAGTGACGGCACCTTGAACATTCAGTACTTC

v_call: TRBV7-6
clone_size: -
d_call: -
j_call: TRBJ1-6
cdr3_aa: CASSFGIISPLHF
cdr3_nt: TGTGCCAGCAGCTTTGGGATCATTTCACCCCTCCACTTT

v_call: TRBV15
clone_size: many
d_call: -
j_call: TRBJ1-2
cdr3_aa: CATSRVWGTYGYTF
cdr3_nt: TGTGCCACCAGCAGAGTTTGGGGTACCTATGGCTACACCTTC

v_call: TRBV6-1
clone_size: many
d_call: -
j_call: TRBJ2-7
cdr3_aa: CASRETGRYEQYF
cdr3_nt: TGTGCCAGCAGGGAAACAGGGAGATACGAGCAGTACTTC

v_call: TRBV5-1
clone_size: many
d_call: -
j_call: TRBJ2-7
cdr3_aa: CASSLEAGPFLEQYF
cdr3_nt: TGCGCCAGCAGCTTGGAAGCAGGTCCTTTTCTTGAGCAGTACTTC

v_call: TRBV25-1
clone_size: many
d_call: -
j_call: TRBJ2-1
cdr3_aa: CASSDAGYNEQFF
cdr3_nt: TGTGCCAGCAGTGACGCAGGGTACAATGAGCAGTTCTTC

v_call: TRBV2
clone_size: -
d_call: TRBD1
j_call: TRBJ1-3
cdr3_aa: CASSFDRGANTIYF
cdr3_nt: TGTGCCAGCAGCTTCGACAGGGGAGCAAACACCATATATTTT